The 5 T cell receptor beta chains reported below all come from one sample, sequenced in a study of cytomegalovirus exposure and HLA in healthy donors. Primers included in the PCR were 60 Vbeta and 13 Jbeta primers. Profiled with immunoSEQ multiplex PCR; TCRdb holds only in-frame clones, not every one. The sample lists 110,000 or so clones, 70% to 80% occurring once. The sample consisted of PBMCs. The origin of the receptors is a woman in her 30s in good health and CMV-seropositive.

CDR3 DNA sequence: TGTGCCTGGGACGATCCGGGGGTCTATGGCTACACCTTC. Translating it yields CAWDDPGVYGYTF. The chain employs TRBV30 and TRBJ1-2, with a weak D call TRBD1 (5 bases). CDR1 is GTSNPN, CDR2 SVGIG, per germline (reference sequence). V was trimmed by 5 bases and J by 4 bases, leaving 14 bases between them. This CDR3 region has 13 residues.

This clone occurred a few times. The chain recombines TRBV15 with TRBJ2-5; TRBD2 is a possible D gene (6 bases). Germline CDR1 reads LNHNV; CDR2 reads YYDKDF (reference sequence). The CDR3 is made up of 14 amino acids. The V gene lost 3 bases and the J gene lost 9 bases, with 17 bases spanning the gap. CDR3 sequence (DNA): TGTGCCACCAGCAGGGAGGGGAGATCAATGGCCCAGTACTTC. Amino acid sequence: CATSREGRSMAQYF.

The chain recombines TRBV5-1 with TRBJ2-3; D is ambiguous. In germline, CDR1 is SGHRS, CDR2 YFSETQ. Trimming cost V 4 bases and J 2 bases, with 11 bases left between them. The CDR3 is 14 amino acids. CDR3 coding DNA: TGCGCCAGCAGCGAGGCAACCTTCACAGATACGCAGTATTTT. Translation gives CASSEATFTDTQYF.

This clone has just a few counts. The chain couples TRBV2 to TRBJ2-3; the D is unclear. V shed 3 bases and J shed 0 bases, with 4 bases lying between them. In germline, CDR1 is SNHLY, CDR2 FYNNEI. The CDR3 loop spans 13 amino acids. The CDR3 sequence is CASSDGSTDTQYF. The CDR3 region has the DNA TGTGCCAGCAGTGACGGTAGCACAGATACGCAGTATTTT. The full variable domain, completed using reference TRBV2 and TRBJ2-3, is EPEVTQTPSHQVTQMGQEVILRCVPISNHLYFYWYRQILGQKVEFLVSFYNNEISEKSEIFDDQFSVERPDGSNFTLKIRSTKLEDSAMYFCASSDGSTDTQYFGPGTRLTVL.

The CDR3 DNA reads TGTGCCAGCAGCTTATACCGGGACTCCGTCTACGAGCAGTACTTC. As protein: CASSLYRDSVYEQYF. V usage is TRBV11-3 and J usage is TRBJ2-7, with D possibly matching TRBD2 (6 bases). The germline gives CDR1 SGHNT, CDR2 YENEEA. The CDR3 extends over 15 amino acids. Trimming pared 2 bases from V and 3 bases from J, leaving 14 bases between. The full variable domain, rest sourced from reference TRBV11-3 and TRBJ2-7, is EAGVVQSPRYKIIEKKQPVAFWCNPISGHNTLYWYLQNLGQGPELLIRYENEEAVDDSQLPKDRFSAERLKGVDSTLKIQPAELGDSAVYLCASSLYRDSVYEQYFGPGTRLTVT.